This T cell receptor beta chain was sequenced during a study of identifying expanded T cells in peripheral blood. Whole-study findings and limits: Across healthy donors, higher total template counts meant significantly greater approximately two-week count variance. Technical replicates showed roughly 1.2 changed clones; two weeks approximately 15; four weeks 19.

Trimming stripped 5 bases from V and 2 bases from J, with 12 bases between. Germline CDR1 reads SEHNR; CDR2 reads FQNEAQ (reference sequence). The CDR3 totals 14 residues. Collection occurred without any documented infections or immune events in donors. Measured with immunoSEQ multiplex PCR; TCRdb has only the in-frame clones, and not every one. Of over 100,000 clones in the sample, about 91% were seen once. This clone occurred a few times. The antigen is not known. The sequenced sample was blood. V is TRBV7-9 and J is TRBJ1-2; the D gene is possibly TRBD1 (6 bases). This sequence was found in a person aged 18 to 75 in good health. DNA of the CDR3: TGTGCCAGCAGCCAGTCGCAGGGGAACTATGGCTACACCTTC. Its protein product is CASSQSQGNYGYTF.